The present T cell receptor (beta chain) was sequenced within a study of PD-1 blockade in classical Hodgkin lymphoma. At the level of the study: The patients were dosed with nivolumab 3 mg/kg, infused intravenously every 2 weeks.

The CDR3 length is 14 residues. V lost 1 base to trimming and J lost 1 base, with 6 bases between them. Germline V gene data show CDR1 as SGHTS and CDR2 as YDEGEE. Profiled with immunoSEQ multiplex PCR; TCRdb holds only in-frame clones, not every one. The table lists approximately 57,000 clones, around 90% of them singletons. Each patient experienced a relapse that followed autologous stem cell transplantation, and brentuximab vedotin exposure varied. Best response was recorded as complete response, partial response or progressive disease. A remark on this clone: What it binds is not known.

General study results and limits: By C4D1, CD4+ diversity increased significantly, especially in complete responders.

The sequence was obtained from a human donor with classical Hodgkin lymphoma. The chain is built from TRBV5-8 and TRBJ1-3, with D possibly TRBD1 on 5 matching bases. The specimen was peripheral blood mononuclear cells (PBMCs), collected before the second cycle of nivolumab. The CDR3 loop is CASSLQGSGNTIYF. As DNA, the CDR3 is TGTGCCAGCAGCTTGCAGGGATCTGGAAACACCATATATTTT.